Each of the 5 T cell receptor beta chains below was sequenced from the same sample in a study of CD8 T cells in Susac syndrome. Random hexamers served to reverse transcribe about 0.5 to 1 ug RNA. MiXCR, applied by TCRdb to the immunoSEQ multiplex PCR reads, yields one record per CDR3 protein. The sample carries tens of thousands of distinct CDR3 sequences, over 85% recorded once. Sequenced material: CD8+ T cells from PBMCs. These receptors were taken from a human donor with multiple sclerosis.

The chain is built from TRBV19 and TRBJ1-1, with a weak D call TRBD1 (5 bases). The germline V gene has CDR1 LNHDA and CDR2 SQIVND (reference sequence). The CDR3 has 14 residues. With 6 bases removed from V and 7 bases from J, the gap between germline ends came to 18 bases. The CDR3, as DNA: TGTGCCAGTAGAGATCTCGGGGACCTAATTGAAGCTTTCTTT. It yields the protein CASRDLGDLIEAFF.

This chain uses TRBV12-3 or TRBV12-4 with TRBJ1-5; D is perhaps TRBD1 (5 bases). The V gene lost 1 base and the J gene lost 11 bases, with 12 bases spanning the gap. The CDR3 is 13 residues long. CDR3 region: CASSLGLREAQHF. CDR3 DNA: TGTGCCAGCAGTTTAGGCCTCAGGGAGGCCCAGCATTTT.

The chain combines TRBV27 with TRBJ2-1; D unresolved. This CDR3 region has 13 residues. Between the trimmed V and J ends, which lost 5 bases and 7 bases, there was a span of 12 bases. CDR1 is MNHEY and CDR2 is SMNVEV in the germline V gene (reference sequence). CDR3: CASSPPSRNEQFF. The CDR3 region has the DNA TGTGCCAGCAGTCCGCCCTCTAGGAATGAGCAGTTCTTC.

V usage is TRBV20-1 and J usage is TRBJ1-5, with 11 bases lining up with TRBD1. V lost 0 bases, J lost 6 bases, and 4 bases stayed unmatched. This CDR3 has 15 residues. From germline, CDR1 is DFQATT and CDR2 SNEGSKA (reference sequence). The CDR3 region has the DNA TGCAGTGCTAGAGAACGGACAGGGGGCATTCAGCCCCAGCATTTT. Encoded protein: CSARERTGGIQPQHF.

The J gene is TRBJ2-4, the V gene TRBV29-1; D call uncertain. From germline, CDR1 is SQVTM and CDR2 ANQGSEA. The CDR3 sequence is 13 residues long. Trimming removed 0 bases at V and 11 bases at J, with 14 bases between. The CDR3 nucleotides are TGCAGCGTTGAAGAAACGGTAGAGAAGGTTCAGTACTTC. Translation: CSVEETVEKVQYF.